This entry is about one TCR beta chain. This specimen belongs to a study of T cell clusters in autoimmune cytopenias. TRB rearrangements were amplified by touch-down multiplex PCR with mixed TRB-A/B primers. After re-calling the multiplex PCR reads, TCRdb lists one entry per CDR3 protein, DNA absent. This repertoire includes around 6,300 distinct CDR3 sequences. Tens of thousands of genome equivalents of blood DNA were amplified for TRB. The CDR3 is 17 residues long. Germline V gene data show CDR1 as SGHNT and CDR2 as YYREEE (reference sequence). This same sample was also taken into another study, of T cell repertoires in aging, cancer and after chemotherapy.

The sequence came from a human donor in good health. The source material was peripheral blood. The chain uses TRBV5-4 and TRBJ2-1; as DNA is missing, the TRBD2 call by TCRdb cannot be tested. This CDR3 reads CASSFFSLAGLWNEQFF.